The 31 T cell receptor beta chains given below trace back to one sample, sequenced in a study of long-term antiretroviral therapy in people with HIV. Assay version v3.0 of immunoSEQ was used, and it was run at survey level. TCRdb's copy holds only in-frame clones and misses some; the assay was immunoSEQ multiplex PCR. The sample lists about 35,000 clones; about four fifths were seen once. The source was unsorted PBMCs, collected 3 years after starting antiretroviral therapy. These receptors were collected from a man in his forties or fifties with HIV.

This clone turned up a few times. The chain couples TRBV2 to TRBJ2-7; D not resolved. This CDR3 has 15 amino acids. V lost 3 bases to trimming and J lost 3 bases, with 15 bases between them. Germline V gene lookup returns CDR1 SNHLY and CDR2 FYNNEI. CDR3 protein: CASSDRNPTSYEQYF. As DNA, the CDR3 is TGTGCCAGCAGTGACCGCAACCCAACCAGCTACGAGCAGTACTTC.

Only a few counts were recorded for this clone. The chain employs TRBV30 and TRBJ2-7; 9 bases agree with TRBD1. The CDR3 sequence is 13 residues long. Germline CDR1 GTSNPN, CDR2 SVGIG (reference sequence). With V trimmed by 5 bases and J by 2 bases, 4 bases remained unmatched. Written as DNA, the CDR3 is TGTGCCTGGGGGACAGGGAACACCTACGAGCAGTACTTC. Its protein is CAWGTGNTYEQYF.

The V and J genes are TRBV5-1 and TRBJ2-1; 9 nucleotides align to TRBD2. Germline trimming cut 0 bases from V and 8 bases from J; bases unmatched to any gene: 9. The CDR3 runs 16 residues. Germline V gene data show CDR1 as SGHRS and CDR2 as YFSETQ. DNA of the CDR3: TGCGCCAGCAGCTTGGGGGCTAGCGGGAATCGGGATGAGCAGTTCTTC. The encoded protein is CASSLGASGNRDEQFF.

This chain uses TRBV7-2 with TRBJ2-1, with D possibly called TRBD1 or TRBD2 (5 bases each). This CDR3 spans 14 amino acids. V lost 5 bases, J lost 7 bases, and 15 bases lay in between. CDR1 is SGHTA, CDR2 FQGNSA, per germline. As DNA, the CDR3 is TGTGCCAGCAGCCCCCTATCCGGGACGAATGAGCAGTTCTTC. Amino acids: CASSPLSGTNEQFF. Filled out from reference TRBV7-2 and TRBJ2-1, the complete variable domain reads GAGVSQSPSNKVTEKGKDVELRCDPISGHTALYWYRQSLGQGLEFLIYFQGNSAPDKSGLPSDRFSAERTGGSVSTLTIQRTQQEDSAVYLCASSPLSGTNEQFFGPGTRLTVL.

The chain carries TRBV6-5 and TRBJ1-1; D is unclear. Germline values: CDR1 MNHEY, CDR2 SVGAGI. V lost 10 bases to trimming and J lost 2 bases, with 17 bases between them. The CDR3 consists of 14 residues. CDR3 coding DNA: TGTGCCACTGGTAGGTCGCGGGCCAACACTGAAGCTTTCTTT. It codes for CATGRSRANTEAFF.

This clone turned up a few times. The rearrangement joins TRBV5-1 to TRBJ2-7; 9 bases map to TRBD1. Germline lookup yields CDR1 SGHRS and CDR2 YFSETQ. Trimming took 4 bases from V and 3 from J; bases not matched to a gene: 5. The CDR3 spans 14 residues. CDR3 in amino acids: CASSPRTGDYEQYF. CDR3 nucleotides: TGCGCCAGCAGCCCCCGGACAGGGGACTACGAGCAGTACTTC.

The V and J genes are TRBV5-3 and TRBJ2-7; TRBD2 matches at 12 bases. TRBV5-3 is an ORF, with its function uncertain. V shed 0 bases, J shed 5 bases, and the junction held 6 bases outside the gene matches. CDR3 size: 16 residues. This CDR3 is CARSLEPSGREDEQYF. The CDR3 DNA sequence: TGTGCCAGAAGCTTGGAACCTAGCGGGAGGGAGGACGAGCAGTACTTC.

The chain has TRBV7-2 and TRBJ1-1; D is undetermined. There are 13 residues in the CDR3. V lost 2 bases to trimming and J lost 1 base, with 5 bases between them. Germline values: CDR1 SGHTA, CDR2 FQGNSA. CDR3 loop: CASSLRQNTEAFF. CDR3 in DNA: TGTGCCAGCAGCTTACGCCAGAACACTGAAGCTTTCTTT.

CDR3 residues: CASSPDRADNYGYTF. CDR3 nucleotides: TGTGCCAGCTCTCCAGACAGGGCTGACAACTATGGCTACACCTTC. The chain is built from TRBV18 and TRBJ1-2; 7 nucleotides match TRBD1. This CDR3 has 15 residues. The germline CDR1 and CDR2 sequences are KGHSH and LQKENI. Trimming took 6 bases from V and 2 from J; bases not matched to a gene: 9.

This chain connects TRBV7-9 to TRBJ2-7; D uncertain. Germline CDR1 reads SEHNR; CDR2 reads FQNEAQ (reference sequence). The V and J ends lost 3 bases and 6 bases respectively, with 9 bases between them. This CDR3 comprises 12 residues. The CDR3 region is CASSLKAFEQYF. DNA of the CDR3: TGTGCCAGCAGCTTGAAAGCGTTCGAGCAGTACTTC.

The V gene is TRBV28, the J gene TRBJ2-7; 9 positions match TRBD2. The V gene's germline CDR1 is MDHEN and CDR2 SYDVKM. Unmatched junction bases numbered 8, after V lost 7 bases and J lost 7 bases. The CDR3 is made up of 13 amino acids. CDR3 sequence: CASKAGGEEEQYF. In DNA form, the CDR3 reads TGTGCCAGCAAGGCGGGAGGGGAGGAAGAGCAGTACTTC.

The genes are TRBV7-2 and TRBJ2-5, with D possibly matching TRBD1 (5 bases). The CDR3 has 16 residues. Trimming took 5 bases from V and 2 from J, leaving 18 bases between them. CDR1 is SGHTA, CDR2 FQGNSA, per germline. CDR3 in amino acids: CASSIGHSPPQETQYF. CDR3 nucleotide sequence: TGTGCCAGCAGCATTGGACATTCGCCCCCACAAGAGACCCAGTACTTC. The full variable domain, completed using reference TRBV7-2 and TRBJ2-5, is GAGVSQSPSNKVTEKGKDVELRCDPISGHTALYWYRQSLGQGLEFLIYFQGNSAPDKSGLPSDRFSAERTGGSVSTLTIQRTQQEDSAVYLCASSIGHSPPQETQYFGPGTRLLVL.

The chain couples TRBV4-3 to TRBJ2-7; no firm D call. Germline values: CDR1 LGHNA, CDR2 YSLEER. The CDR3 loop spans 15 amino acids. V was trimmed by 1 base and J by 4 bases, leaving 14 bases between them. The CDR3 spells CASSQGATPPYEQYF. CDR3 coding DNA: TGCGCCAGCAGCCAAGGGGCCACTCCGCCGTACGAGCAGTACTTC.

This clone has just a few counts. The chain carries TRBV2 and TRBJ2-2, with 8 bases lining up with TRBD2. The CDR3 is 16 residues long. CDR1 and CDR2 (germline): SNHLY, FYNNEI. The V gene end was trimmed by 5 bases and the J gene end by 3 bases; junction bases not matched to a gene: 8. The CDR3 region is CASSPLRGGHTGELFF. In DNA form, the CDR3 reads TGTGCCAGCAGTCCCCTCCGGGGGGGCCACACCGGGGAGCTGTTTTTT.

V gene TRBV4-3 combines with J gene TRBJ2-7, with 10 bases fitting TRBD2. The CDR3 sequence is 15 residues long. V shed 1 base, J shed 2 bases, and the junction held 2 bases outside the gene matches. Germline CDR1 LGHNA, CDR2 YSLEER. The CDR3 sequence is CASSQGLAGAYEQYF. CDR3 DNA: TGCGCCAGCAGCCAAGGGCTAGCGGGGGCCTACGAGCAGTACTTC.

CDR3 nucleotides: TGTGCCACCAGCAGAGGACAGCCAAATAATTCACCCCTCCACTTT. It yields the protein CATSRGQPNNSPLHF. The chain carries TRBV15 and TRBJ1-6; D might be TRBD1 (5 bases). CDR3 size: 15 residues. Germline CDR1 reads LNHNV; CDR2 reads YYDKDF (reference sequence). The V end lost 1 base, the J end lost 5 bases, and 9 bases lay between the germline ends.

The CDR3 bases are TGCACCCCCCGGCCCCGGCCCCAGCATTTT. Translating it yields CTPRPRPQHF. The chain is built from TRBV20-1 and TRBJ1-5; no reliable D call. CDR1 and CDR2 (germline): DFQATT, SNEGSKA (reference sequence). There are 10 residues in the CDR3.

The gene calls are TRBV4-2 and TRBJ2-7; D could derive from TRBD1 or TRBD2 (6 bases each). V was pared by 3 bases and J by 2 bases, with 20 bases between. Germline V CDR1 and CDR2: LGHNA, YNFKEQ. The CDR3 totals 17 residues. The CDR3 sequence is CASSQNRGLGIPYEQYF. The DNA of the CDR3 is TGTGCCAGCAGCCAGAACCGGGGGCTCGGGATCCCCTACGAGCAGTACTTC.

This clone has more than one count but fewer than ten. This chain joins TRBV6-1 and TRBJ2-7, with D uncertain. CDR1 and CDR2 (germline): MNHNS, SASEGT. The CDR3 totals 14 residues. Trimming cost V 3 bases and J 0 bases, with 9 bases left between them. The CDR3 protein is CASSDSQASYEQYF. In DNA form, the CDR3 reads TGTGCCAGCAGTGATTCCCAGGCCTCCTACGAGCAGTACTTC.

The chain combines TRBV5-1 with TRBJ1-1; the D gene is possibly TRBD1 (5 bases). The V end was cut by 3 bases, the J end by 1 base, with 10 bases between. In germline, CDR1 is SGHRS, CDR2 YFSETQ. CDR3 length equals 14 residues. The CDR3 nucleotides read TGCGCCAGCAGCTCCAGGGACGCGAACACTGAAGCTTTCTTT. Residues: CASSSRDANTEAFF. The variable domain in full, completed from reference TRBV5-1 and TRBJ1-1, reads KAGVTQTPRYLIKTRGQQVTLSCSPISGHRSVSWYQQTPGQGLQFLFEYFSETQRNKGNFPGRFSGRQFSNSRSEMNVSTLELGDSALYLCASSSRDANTEAFFGQGTRLTVV.

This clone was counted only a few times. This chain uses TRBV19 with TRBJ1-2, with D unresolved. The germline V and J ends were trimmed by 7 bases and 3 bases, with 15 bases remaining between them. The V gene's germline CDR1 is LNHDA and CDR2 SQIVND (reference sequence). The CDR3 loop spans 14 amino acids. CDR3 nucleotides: TGTGCCAGTACCCCCGGACTCCCCGACTATGGCTACACCTTC. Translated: CASTPGLPDYGYTF.

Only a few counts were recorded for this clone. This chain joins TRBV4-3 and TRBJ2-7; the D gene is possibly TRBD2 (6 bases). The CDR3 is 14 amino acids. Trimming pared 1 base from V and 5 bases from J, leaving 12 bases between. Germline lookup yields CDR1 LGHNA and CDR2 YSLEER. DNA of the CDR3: TGCGCCAGCAGCCAAGGGAGGGCGAGGGACGAGCAGTACTTC. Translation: CASSQGRARDEQYF.

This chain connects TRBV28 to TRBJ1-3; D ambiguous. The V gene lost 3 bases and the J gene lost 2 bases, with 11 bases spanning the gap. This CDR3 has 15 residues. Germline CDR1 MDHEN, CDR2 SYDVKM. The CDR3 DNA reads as TGTGCCAGCAGTTTTTCCCCGATCACTGGAAACACCATATATTTT. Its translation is CASSFSPITGNTIYF.

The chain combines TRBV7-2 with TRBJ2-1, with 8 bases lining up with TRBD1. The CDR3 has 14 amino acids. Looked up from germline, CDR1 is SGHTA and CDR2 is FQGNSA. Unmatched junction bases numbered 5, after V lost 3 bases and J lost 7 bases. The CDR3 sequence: CASSFGQGRNEQFF. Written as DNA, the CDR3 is TGTGCCAGCAGCTTCGGACAGGGTAGGAATGAGCAGTTCTTC. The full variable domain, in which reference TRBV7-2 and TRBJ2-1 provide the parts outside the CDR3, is GAGVSQSPSNKVTEKGKDVELRCDPISGHTALYWYRQSLGQGLEFLIYFQGNSAPDKSGLPSDRFSAERTGGSVSTLTIQRTQQEDSAVYLCASSFGQGRNEQFFGPGTRLTVL.

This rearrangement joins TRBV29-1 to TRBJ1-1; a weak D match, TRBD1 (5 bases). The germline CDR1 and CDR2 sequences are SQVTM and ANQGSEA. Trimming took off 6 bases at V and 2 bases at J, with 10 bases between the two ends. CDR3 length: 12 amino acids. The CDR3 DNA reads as TGCAGCGTCCGGGGCCTAAACACTGAAGCTTTCTTT. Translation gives CSVRGLNTEAFF.

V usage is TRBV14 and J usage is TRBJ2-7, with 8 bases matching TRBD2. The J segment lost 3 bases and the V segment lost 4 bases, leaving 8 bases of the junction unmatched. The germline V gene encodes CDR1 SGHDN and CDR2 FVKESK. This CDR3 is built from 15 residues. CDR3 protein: CASSPGGEVSYEQYF. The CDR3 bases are TGTGCCAGCAGCCCCGGGGGGGAGGTCAGCTACGAGCAGTACTTC. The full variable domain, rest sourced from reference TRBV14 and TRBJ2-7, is EAGVTQFPSHSVIEKGQTVTLRCDPISGHDNLYWYRRVMGKEIKFLLHFVKESKQDESGMPNNRFLAERTGGTYSTLKVQPAELEDSGVYFCASSPGGEVSYEQYFGPGTRLTVT.

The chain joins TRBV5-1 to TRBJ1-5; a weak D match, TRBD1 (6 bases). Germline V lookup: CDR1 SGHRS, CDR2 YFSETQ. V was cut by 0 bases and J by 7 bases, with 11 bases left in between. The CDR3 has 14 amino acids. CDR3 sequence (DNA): TGCGCCAGCAGCTTGGAAGGGGGGGGCCAGCCCCAGCATTTT. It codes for CASSLEGGGQPQHF.

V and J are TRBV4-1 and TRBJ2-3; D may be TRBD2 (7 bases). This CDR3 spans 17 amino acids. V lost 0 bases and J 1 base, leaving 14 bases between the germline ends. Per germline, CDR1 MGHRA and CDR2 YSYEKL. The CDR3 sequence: CASSQDGGGGGTDTQYF. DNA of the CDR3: TGCGCCAGCAGCCAAGATGGCGGAGGGGGGGGCACAGATACGCAGTATTTT.

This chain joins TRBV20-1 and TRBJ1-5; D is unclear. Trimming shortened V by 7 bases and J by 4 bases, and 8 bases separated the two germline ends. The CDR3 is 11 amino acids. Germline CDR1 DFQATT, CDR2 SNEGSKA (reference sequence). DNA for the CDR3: TGCAGTGTGAAAGGGAATCAGCCCCAGCATTTT. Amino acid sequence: CSVKGNQPQHF.

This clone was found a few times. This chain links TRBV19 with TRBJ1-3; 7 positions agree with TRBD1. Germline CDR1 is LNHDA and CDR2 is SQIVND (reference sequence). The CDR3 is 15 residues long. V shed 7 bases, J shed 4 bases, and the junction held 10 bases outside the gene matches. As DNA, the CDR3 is TGTGCCAGTACATGGACAGGCCGTCCCGGAAACACCATATATTTT. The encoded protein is CASTWTGRPGNTIYF. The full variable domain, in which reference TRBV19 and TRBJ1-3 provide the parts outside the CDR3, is DGGITQSPKYLFRKEGQNVTLSCEQNLNHDAMYWYRQDPGQGLRLIYYSQIVNDFQKGDIAEGYSVSREKKESFPLTVTSAQKNPTAFYLCASTWTGRPGNTIYFGEGSWLTVV.

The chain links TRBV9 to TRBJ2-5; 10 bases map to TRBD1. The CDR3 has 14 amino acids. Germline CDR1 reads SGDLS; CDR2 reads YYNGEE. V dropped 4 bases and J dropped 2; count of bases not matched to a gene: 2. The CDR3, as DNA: TGTGCCAGCAGCTCGGGACAGGGGCAAGAGACCCAGTACTTC. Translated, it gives CASSSGQGQETQYF. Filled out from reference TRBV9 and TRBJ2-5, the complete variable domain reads DSGVTQTPKHLITATGQRVTLRCSPRSGDLSVYWYQQSLDQGLQFLIQYYNGEERAKGNILERFSAQQFPDLHSELNLSSLELGDSALYFCASSSGQGQETQYFGPGTRLLVL.